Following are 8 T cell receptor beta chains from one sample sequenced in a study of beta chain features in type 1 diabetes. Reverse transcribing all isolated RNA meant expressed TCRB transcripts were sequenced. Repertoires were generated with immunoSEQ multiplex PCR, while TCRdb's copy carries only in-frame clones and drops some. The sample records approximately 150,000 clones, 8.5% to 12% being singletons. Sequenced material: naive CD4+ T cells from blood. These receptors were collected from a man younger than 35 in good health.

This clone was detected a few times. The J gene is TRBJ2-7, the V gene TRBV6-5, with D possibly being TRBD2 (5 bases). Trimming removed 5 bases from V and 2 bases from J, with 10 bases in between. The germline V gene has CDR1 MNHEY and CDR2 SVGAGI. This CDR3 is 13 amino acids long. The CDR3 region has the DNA TGTGCCAGCAGTACCTACGGGGCCTACGAGCAGTACTTC. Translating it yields CASSTYGAYEQYF.

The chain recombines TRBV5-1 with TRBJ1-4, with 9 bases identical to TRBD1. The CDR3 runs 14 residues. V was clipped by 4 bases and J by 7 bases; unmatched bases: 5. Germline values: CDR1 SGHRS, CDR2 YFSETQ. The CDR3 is CASSPGTGIEKLFF. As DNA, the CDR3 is TGCGCCAGCAGCCCGGGGACAGGGATTGAAAAACTGTTTTTT.

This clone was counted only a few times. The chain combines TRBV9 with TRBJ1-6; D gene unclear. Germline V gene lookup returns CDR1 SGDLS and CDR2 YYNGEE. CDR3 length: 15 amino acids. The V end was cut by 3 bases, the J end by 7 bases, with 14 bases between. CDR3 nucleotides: TGTGCCAGCAGCGCAACGATCAGAGGGAATTCACCCCTCCACTTT. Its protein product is CASSATIRGNSPLHF.

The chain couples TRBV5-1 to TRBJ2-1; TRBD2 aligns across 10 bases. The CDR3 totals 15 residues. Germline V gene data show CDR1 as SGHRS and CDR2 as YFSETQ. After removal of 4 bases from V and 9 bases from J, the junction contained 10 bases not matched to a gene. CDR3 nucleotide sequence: TGCGCCAGCAGCCCTCTAGCGGGGGCCGATTTTGAGCAGTTCTTC. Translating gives CASSPLAGADFEQFF.

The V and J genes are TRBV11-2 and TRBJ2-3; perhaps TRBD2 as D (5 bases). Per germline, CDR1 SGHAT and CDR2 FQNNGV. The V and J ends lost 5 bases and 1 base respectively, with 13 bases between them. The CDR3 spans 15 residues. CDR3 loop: CASSNGVSGTDTQYF. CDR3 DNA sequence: TGTGCCAGCAGCAACGGGGTCTCTGGCACAGATACGCAGTATTTT.

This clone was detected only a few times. The CDR3 here is CASSLRGRQNSNQPQHF. CDR3 bases: TGTGCCAGTAGTCTCAGGGGAAGGCAGAACAGCAATCAGCCCCAGCATTTT. The chain combines TRBV19 with TRBJ1-5; TRBD1 might be the D (6 bases). The CDR3 runs 17 residues. Germline V CDR1 and CDR2: LNHDA, SQIVND (reference sequence). The ends were cut back, 5 bases at V and 1 base at J, with 18 bases in the middle. Full variable domain (outside the CDR3, taken from reference TRBV19 and TRBJ1-5): DGGITQSPKYLFRKEGQNVTLSCEQNLNHDAMYWYRQDPGQGLRLIYYSQIVNDFQKGDIAEGYSVSREKKESFPLTVTSAQKNPTAFYLCASSLRGRQNSNQPQHFGDGTRLSIL.

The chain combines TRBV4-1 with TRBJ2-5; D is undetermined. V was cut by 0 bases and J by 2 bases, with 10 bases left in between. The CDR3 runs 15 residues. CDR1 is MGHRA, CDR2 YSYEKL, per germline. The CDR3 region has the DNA TGCGCCAGCAGCCAAGATCATCCCCCACAAGAGACCCAGTACTTC. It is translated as CASSQDHPPQETQYF.

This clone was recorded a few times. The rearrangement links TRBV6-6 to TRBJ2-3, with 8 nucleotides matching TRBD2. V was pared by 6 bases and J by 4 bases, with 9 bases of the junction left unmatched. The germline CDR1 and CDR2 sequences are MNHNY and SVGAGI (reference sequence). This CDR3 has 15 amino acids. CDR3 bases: TGTGCCAGCAGGCTCGGGGGGGCCGGCGCAGATACGCAGTATTTT. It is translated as CASRLGGAGADTQYF.